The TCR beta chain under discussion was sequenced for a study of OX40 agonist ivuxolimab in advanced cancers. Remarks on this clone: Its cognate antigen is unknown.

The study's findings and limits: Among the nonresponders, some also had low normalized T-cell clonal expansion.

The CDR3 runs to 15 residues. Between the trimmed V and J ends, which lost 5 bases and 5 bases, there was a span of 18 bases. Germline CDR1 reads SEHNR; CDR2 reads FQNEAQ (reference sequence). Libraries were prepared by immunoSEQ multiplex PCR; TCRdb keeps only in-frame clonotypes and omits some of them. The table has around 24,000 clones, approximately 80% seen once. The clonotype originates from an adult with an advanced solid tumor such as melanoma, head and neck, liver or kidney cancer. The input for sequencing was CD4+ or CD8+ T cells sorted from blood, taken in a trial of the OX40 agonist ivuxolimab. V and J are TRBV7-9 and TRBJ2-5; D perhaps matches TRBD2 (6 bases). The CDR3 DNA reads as TGTGCCAGCAGCCTGGGGACTCCTAAGGGGGAGACCCAGTACTTC. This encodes CASSLGTPKGETQYF.